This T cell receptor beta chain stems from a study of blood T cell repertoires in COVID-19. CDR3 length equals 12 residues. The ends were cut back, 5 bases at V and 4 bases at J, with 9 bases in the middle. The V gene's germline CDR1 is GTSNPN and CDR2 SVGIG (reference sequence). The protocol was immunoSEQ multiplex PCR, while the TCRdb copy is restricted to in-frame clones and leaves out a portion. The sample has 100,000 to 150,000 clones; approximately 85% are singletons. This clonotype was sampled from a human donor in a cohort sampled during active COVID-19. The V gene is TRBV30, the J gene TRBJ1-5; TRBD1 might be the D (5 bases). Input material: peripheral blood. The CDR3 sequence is CAWGGRNQPQHF. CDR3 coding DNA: TGTGCCTGGGGGGGGAGGAATCAGCCCCAGCATTTT.